This T cell receptor (beta chain) was found in a study of OX40 agonist ivuxolimab in advanced cancers. Study background: The dose-escalation cohort was around 83% male, with a mean age of around 60 years, ranging roughly 20 to 90. Partial responses were recorded for three patients, including one with hepatocellular carcinoma and two with cutaneous melanoma.

Note on this clone: Its antigen is not known.

Measured with immunoSEQ multiplex PCR; TCRdb has only the in-frame clones, and not every one. The sample has approximately 100,000 clones; around 91% are singletons. This CDR3 contains 16 residues. V gave up 5 bases and J gave up 10 bases; unmatched junction bases: 13. In germline, CDR1 is SEHNR, CDR2 FQNEAQ (reference sequence). Findings and caveats of the study: By week 6 at 0.1 to 3.0 mg/kg, blood CD4+ and CD8+ T cells had expanded clonally.

Patients were ineligible given autoimmune disease history or systemic immunosuppression. This receptor was taken from an adult with an advanced solid tumor such as melanoma, head and neck, liver or kidney cancer. V gene TRBV7-9 combines with J gene TRBJ2-1, with 11 bases lining up with TRBD2. The sample in question was CD4+ or CD8+ T cells sorted from blood, obtained in a trial of the OX40 agonist ivuxolimab. CDR3 sequence (DNA): TGTGCCAGCAGCCCACCGGGACTAGCGGCGACGGGGGAGCAGTTCTTC. Amino acids: CASSPPGLAATGEQFF.